This TCR beta chain came from a study of blood T cell repertoires in COVID-19. Study summary: Acute and convalescent COVID-19 specimens originated in the United States, Italy and Spain. Sample material is recorded as cDNA or gDNA derived from T cells, B-cell-depleted T cells, or PBMCs.

Germline CDR1 SGHTA, CDR2 FQGNSA. Germline trimming cut 2 bases from V and 4 bases from J; bases unmatched to any gene: 13. This CDR3 is built from 19 residues. This clone was detected a few times. The method was immunoSEQ multiplex PCR; TCRdb's version includes in-frame clones alone and lacks a portion of them. The sample shows 250,000 or so clones, about 90% of them seen only once. The source of this sequence is a woman in her thirties or forties who had recovered from COVID-19. The chain employs TRBV7-2 and TRBJ2-2; 10 bases map to TRBD1. The sample was peripheral blood. This CDR3 is CASSLNLPGQGDSTGELFF. CDR3 nucleotide sequence: TGTGCCAGCAGCTTAAATCTCCCCGGACAGGGGGATAGCACCGGGGAGCTGTTTTTT.